These 30 T cell receptor beta chains share one sample of origin, sequenced in a study of T cells in Graves' hyperthyroidism and ophthalmopathy (dated by TCRdb to the late 2010s). The library was made by multiplex PCR. Sequencing was performed on an Illumina HiSeq 2000. The TCR beta CDR3 regions were amplified from the RNA transcripts. For the first round of RT-PCR on the TCR CDR3, the HTBI primer set was used together with the Qiagen OneStep RT-PCR kit. The public sequencing data were trimmed at Q25 with fastp and processed into clonotypes with MiXCR by TCRdb, which kept only in-frame beta chains. Identical CDR3 proteins give one entry, which carries the most common genes and DNA. The table for this sample lists fewer than 600,000 distinct CDR3 sequences; around 15% of them were counted only once. Together, the top ten hold over 11% of the sample. The specimen sequenced was blood. The receptors here all came from a woman aged 40 to 50 with Graves' hyperthyroidism.

The table lists this clonotype with a few counts. V gene TRBV6-5 combines with J gene TRBJ2-1, with 13 bases that match TRBD2. V lost 2 bases and J lost 7; bases outside the gene matches: 8. Germline V gene sequence: CDR1 MNHEY, CDR2 SVGAGI. This CDR3 comprises 17 residues. CDR3 DNA: TGTGCCAGCAGTTACCCCCCACTAGCGGGAGGGCCAAATGAGCAGTTCTTC. It translates to CASSYPPLAGGPNEQFF.

The rearrangement links TRBV20-1 to TRBJ2-2; D perhaps matches TRBD2 (6 bases). Germline V lookup: CDR1 DFQATT, CDR2 SNEGSKA (reference sequence). The CDR3 extends over 14 amino acids. V was pared by 7 bases and J by 0 bases, with 12 bases between. DNA for the CDR3: TGCAGTGGCGGGACTCACGCGAACACCGGGGAGCTGTTTTTT. As protein: CSGGTHANTGELFF.

As regards this clonotype: This may stem from a read error, because a much larger clone lies one nucleotide away. The chain links TRBV11-1 to TRBJ2-6; D possibly uses TRBD1 or TRBD2 (5 bases each). Germline V gives CDR1 SGHAT, CDR2 FQDESV (reference sequence). The CDR3 runs to 13 residues. The V end lost 8 bases, the J end lost 0 bases, and 5 bases lay between the germline ends. CDR3 DNA: TGTGCCAGCGGGACCTCTGGGGCCAACGTCCTGACTTTC. Amino acids: CASGTSGANVLTF.

This clonotype has only a few counts. A much more abundant neighbour one base away suggests this may be a read error. The rearrangement links TRBV30 to TRBJ1-1, with unresolved D. The CDR3 length is 13 residues. Germline V lookup: CDR1 GTSNPN, CDR2 SVGIG (reference sequence). The CDR3 reads CAWGVGRNTEAFF. The DNA of the CDR3 is TGTGCCTGGGGTGTCGGCAGGAACACTGAAGCTTTCTTT.

Many counts were recorded for this clonotype. The chain uses TRBV30 and TRBJ1-3; no definite D call. In germline, CDR1 is GTSNPN, CDR2 SVGIG (reference sequence). V was trimmed by 2 bases and J by 0 bases, leaving 8 bases between them. This CDR3 is built from 14 residues. Here the CDR3 reads CAWSPLPSGNTIYF. The DNA of the CDR3 is TGTGCCTGGAGTCCACTTCCCTCTGGAAACACCATATATTTT.

V gene TRBV6-1 combines with J gene TRBJ2-7, with 8 bases identical to TRBD1. The CDR3 contains 14 residues. Germline CDR1 and CDR2: MNHNS and SASEGT. With 4 bases clipped from V and 3 bases from J, the junction kept 5 bases outside the gene matches. The CDR3 nucleotides read TGTGCCAGCAGTGTGGGACAGGTGCTCTACGAGCAGTACTTC. Protein product: CASSVGQVLYEQYF.

The chain uses TRBV5-4 and TRBJ1-1; the D is unclear. The CDR3 consists of 15 residues. The V gene's germline CDR1 is SGHNT and CDR2 YYREEE (reference sequence). Deletions cut 0 bases from V and 0 bases from J, with 9 bases between. The CDR3 reads CASSLARQMNTEAFF. The CDR3 DNA reads TGTGCCAGCAGCTTGGCGAGACAAATGAACACTGAAGCTTTCTTT.

This clonotype has at least ten counts. The CDR3 region has the DNA TGTGCCAGCAGCTCACTGGGGGGGGGGACAGGGTTGGAGACCCAGTACTTC. Protein sequence: CASSSLGGGTGLETQYF. This chain links TRBV7-8 with TRBJ2-5; 9 bases agree with TRBD1. This CDR3 region has 17 residues. Germline values: CDR1 SGHVS, CDR2 FQNEAQ. V was clipped by 4 bases and J by 5 bases; unmatched bases: 14.

The rearrangement uses TRBV28 and TRBJ1-2; D unclear. The CDR3 extends over 12 amino acids. CDR1 and CDR2 (germline): MDHEN, SYDVKM. V dropped 3 bases and J dropped 11 bases, with 13 bases sitting between them. The CDR3 DNA follows: TGTGCCAGCAGTTTTCATGGTCGTGGGTACACCTTC. This codes for CASSFHGRGYTF.

Concerning this clonotype: A much larger clone differs from this one at a single base, so this may be a read error. The chain uses TRBV30 and TRBJ2-1, with 8 nucleotides matching TRBD2. From germline, CDR1 is GTSNPN and CDR2 SVGIG (reference sequence). The junction had 12 bases not matched to a gene; V was cut back by 5 bases and J by 3 bases. This CDR3 region has 16 residues. DNA of the CDR3: TGTGCCTGGGCCCACCGGGGGCGGGAGGTCTACAATGAGCAGTTCTTC. This codes for CAWAHRGREVYNEQFF.

This clonotype was detected many times. The chain links TRBV28 to TRBJ2-1, with 8 bases lining up with TRBD1. This CDR3 has 12 amino acids. The trim removed 4 bases at V and 9 bases at J, leaving 2 bases unmatched. Germline CDR1 reads MDHEN; CDR2 reads SYDVKM. The chain's CDR3 is CASSYRGFEQFF. The CDR3 DNA is TGTGCCAGCAGTTACAGGGGGTTTGAGCAGTTCTTC.

This clonotype was detected many times. The chain couples TRBV20-1 to TRBJ2-7; D gene ambiguous. The length of the CDR3 is 13 residues. Per germline, CDR1 DFQATT and CDR2 SNEGSKA (reference sequence). Trimming cost V 1 base and J 5 bases, with 12 bases left between them. As DNA, the CDR3 is TGCAGTGCTAGAGGTTCCGTGAGCGACGAGCAGTACTTC. Amino acids: CSARGSVSDEQYF.

J is TRBJ2-1 and V is TRBV5-8; 7 nucleotides align to TRBD2. The V and J ends lost 4 bases and 0 bases, in that order; junction bases with no gene match: 7. Per the germline V gene, CDR1 is SGHTS and CDR2 is YDEGEE. CDR3 length equals 16 residues. The CDR3 spells CASSPIWGGSYNEQFF. The CDR3 DNA sequence: TGTGCCAGCAGCCCCATTTGGGGGGGCTCCTACAATGAGCAGTTCTTC.

There are many counts of this clonotype. The chain recombines TRBV5-1 with TRBJ1-1; possible D gene TRBD1, 5 bases. Trimming removed 2 bases from V and 1 base from J, with 9 bases in between. This CDR3 has 14 amino acids. Germline V gene lookup returns CDR1 SGHRS and CDR2 YFSETQ. Here the CDR3 DNA reads TGCGCCAGCAGCTTTTTGGACAAGAACACTGAAGCTTTCTTT. Protein: CASSFLDKNTEAFF.

This clonotype came up many times. The chain uses TRBV28 and TRBJ2-1; 14 bases are a match to TRBD2. Trimming took 4 bases from V and 8 from J; bases not matched to a gene: 13. Germline-derived CDR1 and CDR2 are MDHEN and SYDVKM. This CDR3 has 18 amino acids. DNA of the CDR3: TGTGCCAGCAGTTCCACGGGACTAGCGGGAGAGGACGGGGATGAGCAGTTCTTC. As protein: CASSSTGLAGEDGDEQFF.

Of note for this clonotype: Since a much larger clone is just one base distant, this may be a read error. V is TRBV27 and J is TRBJ2-7; no reliable D call. This CDR3 is built from 14 residues. Germline V gene sequence: CDR1 MNHEY, CDR2 SMNVEV (reference sequence). Trimming left V 9 bases short and J 3 bases short, with 18 bases between. DNA for the CDR3: TGTGCCAGTACCCCCGTGAACAAATTCTACGAGCAGTACTTC. Its protein is CASTPVNKFYEQYF.

Ten or more counts support this clonotype. In nucleotides, the CDR3 is TGTGCCAGCAGCGCGATGGGGGACAATCAGCCCCAGCATTTT. Its protein product is CASSAMGDNQPQHF. The chain uses TRBV12-3 or TRBV12-4 and TRBJ1-5, with D possibly being TRBD1 (5 bases). The CDR3 totals 14 residues. Trimming left V 6 bases short and J 3 bases short, with 12 bases between.

This clonotype was found many times. This chain joins TRBV30 and TRBJ2-1; 9 bases are a match to TRBD2. The CDR3 is made up of 18 amino acids. CDR1 and CDR2 (germline): GTSNPN, SVGIG (reference sequence). The V segment lost 3 bases and the J segment 1 base; nucleotides outside the gene matches: 13. DNA for the CDR3: TGTGCCTGGAGAGCACCGTCCGGGACTAGCTGGTCCTACAATGAGCAGTTCTTC. It yields the protein CAWRAPSGTSWSYNEQFF.

There are many counts of this clonotype. V and J are TRBV3-1 and TRBJ2-5, with a possible D match to TRBD2 (5 bases). V was pared by 8 bases and J by 7 bases, with 17 bases between. The CDR3 runs 13 residues. Germline V gene lookup returns CDR1 LGHDT and CDR2 YNNKEL (reference sequence). The CDR3, as DNA: TGTGCCAGCTTGCGAGCGACCGCGGGGACCCAGTACTTC. This sequence encodes CASLRATAGTQYF.

This clonotype was recorded many times. The genes are TRBV3-1 and TRBJ2-3, with 10 positions matching TRBD2. J was trimmed by 4 bases and V by 3 bases; bases with no gene match: 7. The CDR3 runs 16 residues. CDR1 and CDR2 from the germline V gene are LGHDT and YNNKEL (reference sequence). The CDR3 loop reads CASSHQAGGKSDTQYF. The CDR3 DNA reads TGTGCCAGCAGCCACCAAGCGGGAGGGAAGTCAGATACGCAGTATTTT.

The chain recombines TRBV20-1 with TRBJ2-1; TRBD1 matches at 10 bases. The germline V gene has CDR1 DFQATT and CDR2 SNEGSKA (reference sequence). The CDR3 consists of 16 residues. Trimming at V came to 0 bases and at J to 7 bases, leaving 9 bases not matched to a gene. The CDR3 DNA reads TGCAGTGCTAGAGATCCGGGGGGACAGGGGAGGAATGAGCAGTTCTTC. Translation: CSARDPGGQGRNEQFF.

This clonotype was recorded at least ten times. This chain links TRBV20-1 with TRBJ2-5; 8 bases match TRBD2. The length of the CDR3 is 15 residues. Germline assignment: CDR1 DFQATT and CDR2 SNEGSKA (reference sequence). V was clipped by 2 bases and J by 5 bases; unmatched bases: 10. The CDR3 here is CSARPAGALGETQYF. The CDR3 DNA follows: TGCAGTGCTAGACCAGCGGGAGCCTTGGGCGAGACCCAGTACTTC.

This clonotype was observed many times. The chain employs TRBV2 and TRBJ2-1; possibly TRBD1 or TRBD2 for D (5 bases each). Germline assignment: CDR1 SNHLY and CDR2 FYNNEI. The CDR3 has 15 residues. The V end lost 3 bases, the J end lost 4 bases, and 13 bases lay between the germline ends. The CDR3 region is CASSDAGTAYNEQFF. In nucleotides, the CDR3 is TGTGCCAGCAGTGACGCCGGGACGGCTTACAATGAGCAGTTCTTC. Full variable domain (outside the CDR3, taken from reference TRBV2 and TRBJ2-1): EPEVTQTPSHQVTQMGQEVILRCVPISNHLYFYWYRQILGQKVEFLVSFYNNEISEKSEIFDDQFSVERPDGSNFTLKIRSTKLEDSAMYFCASSDAGTAYNEQFFGPGTRLTVL.

This clonotype came up a few times. The CDR3 region is CASSHRQGPSEQYF. In DNA, the CDR3 is TGTGCCAGCAGTCACCGACAGGGTCCCTCCGAGCAGTACTTC. The rearrangement joins TRBV27 to TRBJ2-7; 7 nucleotides match TRBD1. Germline V gives CDR1 MNHEY, CDR2 SMNVEV (reference sequence). The trim removed 5 bases at V and 6 bases at J, leaving 10 bases unmatched. This CDR3 contains 14 residues.

The chain employs TRBV29-1 and TRBJ2-2; 7 positions agree with TRBD2. The CDR3 is made up of 15 amino acids. Trimming at V came to 2 bases and at J to 0 bases, leaving 3 bases not matched to a gene. Germline CDR1 is SQVTM and CDR2 is ANQGSEA. CDR3 region: CSVELADANTGELFF. As DNA, the CDR3 is TGCAGCGTTGAACTAGCGGATGCGAACACCGGGGAGCTGTTTTTT.

With regard to this clonotype: The conserved final phenylalanine or tryptophan is absent from the CDR3, which likely points to a read error. The CDR3 bases are TGTGCCAGCGGGGGGGGAGCGAACTACAATGAGCAGTTCGTC. It translates to CASGGGANYNEQFV. The rearrangement joins TRBV14 to TRBJ2-1, with 7 nucleotides matching TRBD2. V trimming: 8 bases; J trimming: 3 bases; junction bases outside the gene matches: 7. The CDR3 is 14 amino acids. Germline CDR1 and CDR2: SGHDN and FVKESK.

A remark on this clonotype: A much larger clone differs by one base, so this may be a read error. The V call is TRBV9, the J call TRBJ2-7; TRBD2 matches at 13 bases. V trimming: 3 bases; J trimming: 5 bases; junction bases outside the gene matches: 5. The length of the CDR3 is 15 residues. Germline CDR1 is SGDLS and CDR2 is YYNGEE. The CDR3 DNA follows: TGTGCCAGCAGCGCAACCGGGACTAGCGGGAACGAGCAGTACTTC. Translated, it gives CASSATGTSGNEQYF.

This clonotype was observed at least ten times. CDR3 residues: CASRVGAGFNQPQHF. CDR3 DNA: TGTGCCAGCAGGGTGGGCGCAGGCTTTAATCAGCCCCAGCATTTT. V gene TRBV2 combines with J gene TRBJ1-5; D is undetermined. Trimming pared 6 bases from V and 4 bases from J, leaving 16 bases between. Germline V lookup: CDR1 SNHLY, CDR2 FYNNEI. The CDR3 totals 15 residues.

The chain uses TRBV9 and TRBJ1-1; 7 bases align to TRBD1. Germline trimming cut 3 bases from V and 0 bases from J; bases unmatched to any gene: 8. CDR1 is SGDLS and CDR2 is YYNGEE in the germline V gene. The CDR3 extends over 16 amino acids. The CDR3 DNA reads TGTGCCAGCAGCGCCCTGGGGACAGCGATGAACACTGAAGCTTTCTTT. Translating gives CASSALGTAMNTEAFF.

The table lists this clonotype with a count of one. CDR3 sequence: CASSQEPGSKETQYF. The DNA for the CDR3 is TGCGCCAGCAGCCAAGAACCGGGCAGTAAAGAGACCCAGTACTTC. This chain joins TRBV5-1 and TRBJ2-5; D gene ambiguous. V was cut by 4 bases and J by 3 bases, with 16 bases left in between. CDR3 length: 15 amino acids. Germline CDR1 and CDR2: SGHRS and YFSETQ. The full variable domain, completed using reference TRBV5-1 and TRBJ2-5, is KAGVTQTPRYLIKTRGQQVTLSCSPISGHRSVSWYQQTPGQGLQFLFEYFSETQRNKGNFPGRFSGRQFSNSRSEMNVSTLELGDSALYLCASSQEPGSKETQYFGPGTRLLVL.